This T cell receptor (beta chain) was captured in a study of T-cell reconstitution after alpha-beta-depleted transplantation in children. Study-wide findings and caveats: Some patients showed high day-60 TCRbeta diversity, which derived from surviving recipient T cells and thymic progenitors. Alpha-beta T cells about two months after transplant reportedly derived from several hundred expanded graft clones. T-cell counts and diversity at one year following transplant were attributed mainly to newly produced T cells.

A note on this clonotype: Its cognate antigen is unknown.

Unique molecular identifiers featured in how the TCRbeta library was prepared. MiXCR, applied by TCRdb to the PCR reads, yields one record per CDR3 protein. The data show fewer than 550,000 distinct CDR3 sequences, roughly 10% seen once. The CDR3 loop spans 11 amino acids. Per germline, CDR1 SEHNR and CDR2 FQNEAQ (reference sequence). Trimming cost V 4 bases and J 13 bases, with 8 bases left between them. The TCR was taken from a female patient aged 2-9 years who had a stem cell transplant for aplastic anemia, so the T cells may come from the graft donor. The source was PBMCs, mostly from graft donor cells, collected 180 days after TCRalphabeta/CD19-depleted stem cell transplant. The J gene is TRBJ2-6, the V gene TRBV7-9; D unresolved. CDR3: CASSYWKVLTF. The CDR3 DNA reads as TGTGCCAGCAGCTATTGGAAAGTCCTGACTTTC.